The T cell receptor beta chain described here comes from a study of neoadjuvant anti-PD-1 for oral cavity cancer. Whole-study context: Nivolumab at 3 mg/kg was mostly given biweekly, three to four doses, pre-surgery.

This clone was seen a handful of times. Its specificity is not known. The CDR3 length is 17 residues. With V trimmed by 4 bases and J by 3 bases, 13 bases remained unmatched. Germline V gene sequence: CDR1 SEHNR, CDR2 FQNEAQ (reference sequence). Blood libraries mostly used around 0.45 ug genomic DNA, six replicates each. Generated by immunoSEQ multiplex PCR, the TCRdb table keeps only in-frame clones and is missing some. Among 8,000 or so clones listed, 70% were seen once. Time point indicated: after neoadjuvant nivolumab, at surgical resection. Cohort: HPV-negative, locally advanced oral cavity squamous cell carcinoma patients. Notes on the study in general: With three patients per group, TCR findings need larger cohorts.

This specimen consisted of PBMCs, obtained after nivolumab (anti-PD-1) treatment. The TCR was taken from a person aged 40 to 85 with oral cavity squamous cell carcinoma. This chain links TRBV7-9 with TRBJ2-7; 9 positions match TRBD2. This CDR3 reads CASSSHGSAGGLYEQYF. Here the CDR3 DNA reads TGTGCCAGCAGCTCCCATGGCTCGGCGGGGGGGCTCTACGAGCAGTACTTC. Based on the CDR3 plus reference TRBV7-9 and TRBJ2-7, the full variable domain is DTGVSQNPRHKITKRGQNVTFRCDPISEHNRLYWYRQTLGQGPEFLTYFQNEAQLEKSRLLSDRFSAERPKGSFSTLEIQRTEQGDSAMYLCASSSHGSAGGLYEQYFGPGTRLTVT.